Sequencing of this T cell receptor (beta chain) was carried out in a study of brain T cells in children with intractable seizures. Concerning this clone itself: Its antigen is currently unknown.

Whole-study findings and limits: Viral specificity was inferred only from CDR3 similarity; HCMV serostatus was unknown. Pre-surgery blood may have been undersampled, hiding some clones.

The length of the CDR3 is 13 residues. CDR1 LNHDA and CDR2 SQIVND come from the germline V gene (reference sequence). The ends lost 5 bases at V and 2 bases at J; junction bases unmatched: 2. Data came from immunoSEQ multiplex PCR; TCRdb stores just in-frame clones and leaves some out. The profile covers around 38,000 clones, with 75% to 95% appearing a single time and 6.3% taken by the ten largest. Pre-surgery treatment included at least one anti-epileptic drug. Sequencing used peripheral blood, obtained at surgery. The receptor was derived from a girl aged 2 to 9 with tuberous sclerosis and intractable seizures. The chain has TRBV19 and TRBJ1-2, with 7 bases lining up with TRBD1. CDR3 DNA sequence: TGTGCCAGTAGTCAGGGGGGGAACTATGGCTACACCTTC. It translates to CASSQGGNYGYTF.